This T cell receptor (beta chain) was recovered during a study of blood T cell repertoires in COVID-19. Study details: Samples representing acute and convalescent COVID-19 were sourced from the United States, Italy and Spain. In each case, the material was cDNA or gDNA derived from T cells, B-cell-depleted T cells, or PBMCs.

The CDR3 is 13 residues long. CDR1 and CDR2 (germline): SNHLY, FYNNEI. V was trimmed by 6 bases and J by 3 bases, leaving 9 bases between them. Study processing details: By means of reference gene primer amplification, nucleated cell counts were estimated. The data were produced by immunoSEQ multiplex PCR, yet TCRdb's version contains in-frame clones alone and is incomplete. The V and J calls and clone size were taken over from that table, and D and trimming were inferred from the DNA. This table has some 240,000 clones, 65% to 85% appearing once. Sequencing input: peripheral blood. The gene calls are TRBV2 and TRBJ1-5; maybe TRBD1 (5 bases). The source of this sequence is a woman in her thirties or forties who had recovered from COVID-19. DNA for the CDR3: TGTGCCAGCAGCCCAGGGCCCAATCAGCCCCAGCATTTT. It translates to CASSPGPNQPQHF.